These 31 T cell receptor beta chains were all obtained from the same sample, sequenced in a study of T-cell memory formation after mild COVID-19 (dated by TCRdb to the early 2020s). The library was built by means of 5' RACE. TCRdb names Illumina NovaSeq 6000 as the instrument used. The public reads were reanalyzed by TCRdb: fastp trimming at Q25, MiXCR alignment, in-frame beta chains only. Entries are consolidated by CDR3 protein sequence, retaining the most common genes and DNA. In all, the sample holds some 69,000 distinct CDR3 sequences, and 16% of those were seen once. The biggest ten clones account for under 35% of the sample. The sequenced material came from PBMCs or a T cell subset sorted from them (not recorded which). Every receptor here comes from an adult woman who had mild COVID-19 (a few samples of this study predate the infection). The sample titles of this study are shuffled in the database, so cell type and time point are left out; the donor was told from shared clones.

There are a few counts of this clonotype. The V and J genes are TRBV7-9 and TRBJ2-7; perhaps TRBD1 as D (6 bases). The V gene's germline CDR1 is SEHNR and CDR2 FQNEAQ (reference sequence). V was shortened by 2 bases and J by 0 bases, with 8 bases between the two germline ends. The CDR3 length is 14 residues. As DNA, the CDR3 is TGTGCCAGCAGCTTAAGGGGGTACTCCTACGAGCAGTACTTC. Translated: CASSLRGYSYEQYF. The full variable domain, its missing parts supplied by reference TRBV7-9 and TRBJ2-7, is DTGVSQNPRHKITKRGQNVTFRCDPISEHNRLYWYRQTLGQGPEFLTYFQNEAQLEKSRLLSDRFSAERPKGSFSTLEIQRTEQGDSAMYLCASSLRGYSYEQYFGPGTRLTVT.

This chain links TRBV7-9 with TRBJ2-2; TRBD1 aligns across 7 bases. V was clipped by 5 bases and J by 1 base; unmatched bases: 4. The CDR3 sequence is 15 residues long. The germline V gene encodes CDR1 SEHNR and CDR2 FQNEAQ (reference sequence). The CDR3 sequence is CASSQDRRNTGELFF. CDR3 DNA: TGTGCCAGCAGCCAGGACAGGAGGAACACCGGGGAGCTGTTTTTT.

This clonotype was seen only a few times. The chain employs TRBV12-3 or TRBV12-4 and TRBJ2-1, with 9 bases lining up with TRBD2. V shed 3 bases and J 6 bases; nucleotides not matched to a gene: 3. The CDR3 is made up of 14 amino acids. The CDR3: CASSFGGRGNEQFF. In nucleotides, the CDR3 is TGTGCCAGCAGTTTCGGCGGGAGGGGCAATGAGCAGTTCTTC.

The chain recombines TRBV7-6 with TRBJ2-3, with D perhaps TRBD1 or TRBD2 (5 bases each). CDR3 length: 18 residues. Trimming removed 5 bases at V and 3 bases at J, with 24 bases between. CDR1 is SGHVS, CDR2 FNYEAQ, per germline. CDR3 bases: TGTGCCAGCAGCCTCGGGCAGCCGGGACCTGGGGAGACAGATACGCAGTATTTT. It translates to CASSLGQPGPGETDTQYF.

The sample holds a few counts of this clonotype. This chain uses TRBV4-1 with TRBJ1-5; D possibly corresponds to TRBD1 (6 bases). V was cut by 3 bases and J by 5 bases, with 11 bases left in between. The CDR3 extends over 14 amino acids. Germline values: CDR1 MGHRA, CDR2 YSYEKL. The CDR3 protein is CASSHGGPYQPQHF. The CDR3, as DNA: TGCGCCAGCAGCCACGGGGGGCCCTATCAGCCCCAGCATTTT.

Many counts were recorded for this clonotype. This chain joins TRBV7-9 and TRBJ2-3, with D unresolved. The germline V gene encodes CDR1 SEHNR and CDR2 FQNEAQ (reference sequence). This CDR3 has 14 residues. V was shortened by 4 bases and J by 0 bases, with 8 bases between the two germline ends. DNA of the CDR3: TGTGCCAGCAGCTATGTCTCTAGCACAGATACGCAGTATTTT. Translating it yields CASSYVSSTDTQYF.

This clonotype has just a few counts. V and J are TRBV27 and TRBJ2-3; D ambiguous. Trimming pared 5 bases from V and 5 bases from J, leaving 17 bases between. The CDR3 sequence is 15 residues long. CDR1 is MNHEY, CDR2 SMNVEV, per germline (reference sequence). CDR3 protein: CASSPQELFLDTQYF. The DNA of the CDR3 is TGTGCCAGCAGTCCCCAGGAATTATTCTTAGATACGCAGTATTTT.

In this sample, this clonotype turned up many times. The J gene is TRBJ2-6, the V gene TRBV7-9; TRBD1 might be the D (6 bases). Trimming took off 5 bases at V and 0 bases at J, with 17 bases between the two ends. CDR3 size: 18 residues. From germline, CDR1 is SEHNR and CDR2 FQNEAQ (reference sequence). DNA of the CDR3: TGTGCCAGCAGCCAGAGACAGGTCCTCTACTCTGGGGCCAACGTCCTGACTTTC. Its protein is CASSQRQVLYSGANVLTF.

This clonotype was observed a few times. The chain recombines TRBV7-6 with TRBJ1-1, with D unclear. CDR1 is SGHVS, CDR2 FNYEAQ, per germline. The CDR3 is 15 amino acids. Trimming left V 5 bases short and J 1 base short, with 14 bases between. CDR3 sequence: CASSAGMGGNTEAFF. The DNA for the CDR3 is TGTGCCAGCAGCGCCGGAATGGGAGGGAACACTGAAGCTTTCTTT.

V is TRBV4-1 and J is TRBJ1-1, with D unclear. The CDR3 totals 15 residues. The germline V gene encodes CDR1 MGHRA and CDR2 YSYEKL. The germline V and J ends were trimmed by 4 bases and 7 bases, with 19 bases remaining between them. CDR3 sequence (DNA): TGCGCCAGCAGCCGTGATAGAAACAGCCCCCTTGAAGCTTTCTTT. The encoded protein is CASSRDRNSPLEAFF.

CDR3 region: CSAGRGGNEKLFF. In DNA form, the CDR3 reads TGCAGTGCCGGACGTGGGGGCAATGAAAAACTGTTTTTT. The chain joins TRBV20-1 to TRBJ1-4; the D gene is possibly TRBD1 (6 bases). V was trimmed by 6 bases and J by 5 bases, leaving 13 bases between them. Germline V gene sequence: CDR1 DFQATT, CDR2 SNEGSKA (reference sequence). The CDR3 contains 13 residues.

J is TRBJ2-7 and V is TRBV7-9, with D perhaps matching TRBD2 (5 bases). V was pared by 3 bases and J by 3 bases, with 6 bases between. Germline assignment: CDR1 SEHNR and CDR2 FQNEAQ (reference sequence). The CDR3 loop spans 12 amino acids. The CDR3 spells CASSLTNYEQYF. The CDR3 DNA reads as TGTGCCAGCAGCTTGACTAACTACGAGCAGTACTTC.

The chain couples TRBV6-2 or TRBV6-3 to TRBJ2-7; weak D call: TRBD2 (5 bases). CDR3 size: 18 residues. The germline V and J ends were trimmed by 0 bases and 5 bases, with 23 bases remaining between them. Per the germline V gene, CDR1 is MNHEY and CDR2 is SVGEGT. In DNA, the CDR3 is TGTGCCAGCAGTTACTCGCCCGGTGGCCGATCGGGAATCCACGAGCAGTACTTC. The encoded protein is CASSYSPGGRSGIHEQYF.

In its sample, this clonotype was seen a few times. The chain employs TRBV15 and TRBJ2-7; D is perhaps TRBD1 or TRBD2 (5 bases each). The V end was cut by 3 bases, the J end by 0 bases, with 12 bases between. The germline gives CDR1 LNHNV, CDR2 YYDKDF (reference sequence). The CDR3 is 15 residues long. This chain's CDR3 is CATSSSWGSSYEQYF. Written as DNA, the CDR3 is TGTGCCACCAGCAGCTCATGGGGGAGCTCCTACGAGCAGTACTTC.

The chain links TRBV4-3 to TRBJ2-7; D tentatively reads TRBD1 or TRBD2 (5 bases each). V gave up 4 bases and J gave up 1 base, with 14 bases separating them. Germline V lookup: CDR1 LGHNA, CDR2 YSLEER. CDR3 length: 15 residues. In DNA, the CDR3 is TGCGCCAGCAGCCCCTCGGGGCCCGTATCCTACGAGCAGTACTTC. This gives the protein CASSPSGPVSYEQYF.

V usage is TRBV12-3 or TRBV12-4 and J usage is TRBJ2-1; D uncertain. The CDR3 has 12 residues. With 5 bases removed from V and 5 bases from J, the gap between germline ends came to 7 bases. The DNA of the CDR3 is TGTGCCAGCAGTGATAAGGACAATGAGCAGTTCTTC. Amino acids: CASSDKDNEQFF.

The V call is TRBV20-1, the J call TRBJ2-2, with a tentative D call TRBD2 (5 bases). Germline V CDR1 and CDR2: DFQATT, SNEGSKA (reference sequence). V gave up 3 bases and J gave up 1 base, with 12 bases separating them. This CDR3 comprises 15 residues. CDR3 residues: CSARDMDWNTGELFF. The CDR3, as DNA: TGCAGTGCTAGGGATATGGACTGGAACACCGGGGAGCTGTTTTTT.

This clonotype showed up just a few times. This sequence joins TRBV12-3 or TRBV12-4 and TRBJ1-2; D perhaps matches TRBD1 (6 bases). The CDR3 has 15 amino acids. V lost 5 bases to trimming and J lost 5 bases, with 18 bases between them. CDR3 sequence (DNA): TGTGCCAGCAGTCCTTTACCCAGGGGACCTTATGGCTACACCTTC. This translates into CASSPLPRGPYGYTF.

This clonotype was seen many times. DNA of the CDR3: TGTGCCATCAGCAATTTAGTGGGACTAGCGGGAGCGAATGAGCAGTTCTTC. Translation gives CAISNLVGLAGANEQFF. The chain employs TRBV10-3 and TRBJ2-1, with TRBD2 matching over 14 bases. V gave up 6 bases and J gave up 7 bases; unmatched junction bases: 11. Germline-derived CDR1 and CDR2 are ENHRY and SYGVKD. The CDR3 has 17 residues.

There are many counts of this clonotype. The chain is built from TRBV29-1 and TRBJ2-3; D gene ambiguous. This CDR3 has 14 amino acids. The germline CDR1 and CDR2 sequences are SQVTM and ANQGSEA. The V and J ends lost 0 bases and 1 base respectively, with 8 bases between them. The CDR3 protein is CSVEEWDGTDTQYF. DNA for the CDR3: TGCAGCGTTGAAGAGTGGGATGGCACAGATACGCAGTATTTT.

This clonotype was counted a few times. This rearrangement joins TRBV7-9 to TRBJ2-5, with no clear D. V was shortened by 6 bases and J by 4 bases, with 12 bases between the two germline ends. The CDR3 covers 13 residues. Per germline, CDR1 SEHNR and CDR2 FQNEAQ (reference sequence). CDR3 amino acids: CASRLAQRETQYF. CDR3 nucleotides: TGTGCCAGCAGACTCGCCCAGCGAGAGACCCAGTACTTC.

The chain couples TRBV6-5 to TRBJ2-6; D gene uncertain. This CDR3 contains 15 residues. Deletions cut 2 bases from V and 2 bases from J, with 7 bases between. Germline V gives CDR1 MNHEY, CDR2 SVGAGI. The CDR3 DNA reads TGTGCCAGCAGTTACGCGAGGACTGGGGCCAACGTCCTGACTTTC. This translates into CASSYARTGANVLTF.

This clonotype was recorded a few times. The genes are TRBV5-6 and TRBJ2-5, with D perhaps matching TRBD2 (6 bases). V lost 2 bases, J lost 5 bases, and 19 bases lay in between. Germline V CDR1 and CDR2: SGHDT, YYEEEE. CDR3 length equals 16 residues. This CDR3 is CASSLADSGGSETQYF. The CDR3 DNA reads TGTGCCAGCAGCTTAGCTGATTCCGGGGGATCTGAGACCCAGTACTTC.

This clonotype was picked up a small number of times. The chain combines TRBV10-3 with TRBJ2-7; tentatively, D is TRBD1 (6 bases). The germline V and J ends were trimmed by 8 bases and 2 bases, with 13 bases remaining between them. The CDR3 is 13 amino acids. Germline CDR1 is ENHRY and CDR2 is SYGVKD. This CDR3 is CAIRDAGAYEQYF. The CDR3 coding sequence is TGTGCCATCCGGGATGCAGGGGCCTACGAGCAGTACTTC.

The chain recombines TRBV5-1 with TRBJ2-5; D gene ambiguous. V was cut by 0 bases and J by 4 bases, with 10 bases left in between. CDR1 is SGHRS, CDR2 YFSETQ, per germline. This CDR3 contains 14 residues. The CDR3 DNA is TGCGCCAGCAGCTTGGCTCGGCCCCCAGAGACCCAGTACTTC. Amino acids: CASSLARPPETQYF.

This clonotype was detected only a few times. The chain couples TRBV27 to TRBJ2-2; 8 bases agree with TRBD2. V was clipped by 7 bases and J by 4 bases; unmatched bases: 11. Germline V CDR1 and CDR2: MNHEY, SMNVEV (reference sequence). The CDR3 is made up of 16 amino acids. DNA for the CDR3: TGTGCCAGCAAGCAGGCTTTACTAGCGGCCACCGGGGAGCTGTTTTTT. As protein: CASKQALLAATGELFF.

CDR3 region: CASSLVGTGSYEQYF. CDR3 coding DNA: TGTGCCAGCAGCTTGGTGGGGACAGGCTCCTACGAGCAGTACTTC. The chain has TRBV5-6 and TRBJ2-7; 8 nucleotides align to TRBD1. Losses at the gene ends were 0 bases for V and 0 bases for J; bases not matched to a gene: 2. This CDR3 has 15 amino acids. CDR1 and CDR2 (germline): SGHDT, YYEEEE.

The chain employs TRBV7-9 and TRBJ2-7; unclear D gene. The CDR3 is 13 amino acids. CDR1 and CDR2 from the germline V gene are SEHNR and FQNEAQ (reference sequence). Trimming cost V 4 bases and J 2 bases, with 9 bases left between them. The CDR3 reads CASSSSLAYEQYF. In DNA form, the CDR3 reads TGTGCCAGCAGCTCCTCACTGGCCTACGAGCAGTACTTC.

This sequence joins TRBV20-1 and TRBJ2-6; tentatively, D is TRBD1 (6 bases). The germline gives CDR1 DFQATT, CDR2 SNEGSKA (reference sequence). Trimming left V 0 bases short and J 1 base short, with 10 bases between. The CDR3 length is 16 residues. The CDR3 is CSARDAGQSGANVLTF. Here the CDR3 DNA reads TGCAGTGCTAGAGATGCAGGACAGTCTGGGGCCAACGTCCTGACTTTC.

This clonotype was observed a handful of times. The chain recombines TRBV19 with TRBJ2-1, with D tentatively TRBD2 (6 bases). CDR3 length equals 15 residues. CDR1 and CDR2 from the germline V gene are LNHDA and SQIVND (reference sequence). Trimming removed 5 bases at V and 7 bases at J, with 18 bases between. DNA of the CDR3: TGTGCCAGTAGTGCCACGGCGGGAAGTATGAATGAGCAGTTCTTC. This translates into CASSATAGSMNEQFF.

This chain connects TRBV4-2 to TRBJ2-7; the D gene could be TRBD1 or TRBD2 (5 bases each). The CDR3 spans 14 residues. V lost 0 bases, J lost 4 bases, and 10 bases lay in between. Germline-derived CDR1 and CDR2 are LGHNA and YNFKEQ. This CDR3 reads CASSQDEGPYEQYF. The CDR3 region has the DNA TGTGCCAGCAGCCAAGACGAGGGGCCGTACGAGCAGTACTTC.